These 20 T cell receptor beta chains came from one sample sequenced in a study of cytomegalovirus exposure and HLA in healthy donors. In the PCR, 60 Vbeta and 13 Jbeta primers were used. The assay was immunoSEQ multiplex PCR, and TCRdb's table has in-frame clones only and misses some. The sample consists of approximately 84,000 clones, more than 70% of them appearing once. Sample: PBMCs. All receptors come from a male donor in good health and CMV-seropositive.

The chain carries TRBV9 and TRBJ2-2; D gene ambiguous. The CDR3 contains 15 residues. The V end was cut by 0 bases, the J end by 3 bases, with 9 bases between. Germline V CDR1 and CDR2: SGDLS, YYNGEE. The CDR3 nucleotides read TGTGCCAGCAGCGTAGATGTAGTTTACACCGGGGAGCTGTTTTTT. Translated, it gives CASSVDVVYTGELFF. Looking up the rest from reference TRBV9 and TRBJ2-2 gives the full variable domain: DSGVTQTPKHLITATGQRVTLRCSPRSGDLSVYWYQQSLDQGLQFLIQYYNGEERAKGNILERFSAQQFPDLHSELNLSSLELGDSALYFCASSVDVVYTGELFFGEGSRLTVL.

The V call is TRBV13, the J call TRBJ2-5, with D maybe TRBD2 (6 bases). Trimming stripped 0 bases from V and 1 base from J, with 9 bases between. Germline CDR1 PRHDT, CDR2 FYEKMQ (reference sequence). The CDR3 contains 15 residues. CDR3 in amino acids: CASSLGGGIQETQYF. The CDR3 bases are TGTGCCAGCAGCTTAGGGGGCGGGATCCAAGAGACCCAGTACTTC. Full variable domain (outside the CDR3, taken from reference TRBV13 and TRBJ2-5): AAGVIQSPRHLIKEKRETATLKCYPIPRHDTVYWYQQGPGQDPQFLISFYEKMQSDKGSIPDRFSAQQFSDYHSELNMSSLELGDSALYFCASSLGGGIQETQYFGPGTRLLVL.

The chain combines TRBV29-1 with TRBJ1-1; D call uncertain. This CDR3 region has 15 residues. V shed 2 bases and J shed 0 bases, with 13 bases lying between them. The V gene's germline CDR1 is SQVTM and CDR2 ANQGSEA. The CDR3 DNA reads TGCAGCGTTGAAAGCCTGCAGGCCCTGAACACTGAAGCTTTCTTT. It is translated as CSVESLQALNTEAFF.

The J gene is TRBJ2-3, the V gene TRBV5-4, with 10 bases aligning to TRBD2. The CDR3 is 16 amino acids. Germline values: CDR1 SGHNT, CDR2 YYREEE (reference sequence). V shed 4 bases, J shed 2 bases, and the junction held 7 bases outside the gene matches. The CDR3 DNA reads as TGTGCCAGCAGCCCTAGCGGGAGCGGCTTCACAGATACGCAGTATTTT. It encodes CASSPSGSGFTDTQYF.

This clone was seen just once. The CDR3: CASSDWTSGSPDTQYF. The CDR3 nucleotides read TGTGCCAGCAGCGACTGGACTAGCGGGAGTCCAGATACGCAGTATTTT. The chain is built from TRBV9 and TRBJ2-3, with 13 bases that match TRBD2. The germline gives CDR1 SGDLS, CDR2 YYNGEE. V trimming: 3 bases; J trimming: 4 bases; junction bases outside the gene matches: 5. The CDR3 sequence is 16 residues long. Variable domain in full (rest from reference TRBV9 and TRBJ2-3): DSGVTQTPKHLITATGQRVTLRCSPRSGDLSVYWYQQSLDQGLQFLIQYYNGEERAKGNILERFSAQQFPDLHSELNLSSLELGDSALYFCASSDWTSGSPDTQYFGPGTRLTVL.

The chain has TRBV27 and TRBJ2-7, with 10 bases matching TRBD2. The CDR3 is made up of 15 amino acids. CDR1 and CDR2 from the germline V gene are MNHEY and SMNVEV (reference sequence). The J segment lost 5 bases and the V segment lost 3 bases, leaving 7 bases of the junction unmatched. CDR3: CASSFVAGGIHEQYF. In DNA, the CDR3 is TGTGCCAGCAGTTTTGTAGCGGGGGGCATACACGAGCAGTACTTC.

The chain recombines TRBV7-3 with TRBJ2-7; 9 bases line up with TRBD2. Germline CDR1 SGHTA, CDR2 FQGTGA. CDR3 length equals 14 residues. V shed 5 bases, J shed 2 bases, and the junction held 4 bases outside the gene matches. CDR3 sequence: CASSQAGGTYEQYF. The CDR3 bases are TGTGCCAGCAGCCAAGCGGGAGGTACCTACGAGCAGTACTTC.

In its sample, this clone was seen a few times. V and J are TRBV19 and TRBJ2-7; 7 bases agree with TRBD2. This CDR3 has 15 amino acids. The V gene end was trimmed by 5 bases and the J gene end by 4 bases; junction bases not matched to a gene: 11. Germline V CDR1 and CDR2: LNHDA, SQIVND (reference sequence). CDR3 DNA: TGTGCCAGTAGTCTGGGTCCTAGCGGAAATTACGAGCAGTACTTC. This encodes CASSLGPSGNYEQYF.

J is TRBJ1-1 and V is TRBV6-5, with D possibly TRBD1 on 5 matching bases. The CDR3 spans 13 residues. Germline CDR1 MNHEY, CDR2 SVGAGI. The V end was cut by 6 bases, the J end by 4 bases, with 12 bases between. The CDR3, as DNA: TGTGCCAGCAGGTACAATAGGGGCACTGAAGCTTTCTTT. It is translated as CASRYNRGTEAFF.

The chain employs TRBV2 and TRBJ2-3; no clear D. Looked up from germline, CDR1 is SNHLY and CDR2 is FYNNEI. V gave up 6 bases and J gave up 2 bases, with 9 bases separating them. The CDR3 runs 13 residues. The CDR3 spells CASRPADTDTQYF. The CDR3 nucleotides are TGTGCCAGCAGGCCCGCGGACACAGATACGCAGTATTTT.

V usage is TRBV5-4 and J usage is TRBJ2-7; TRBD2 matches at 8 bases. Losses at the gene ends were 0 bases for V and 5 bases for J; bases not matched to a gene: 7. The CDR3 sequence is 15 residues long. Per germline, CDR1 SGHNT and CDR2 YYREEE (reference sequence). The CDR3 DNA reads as TGTGCCAGCAGCTTGGAGCGGGAGAATACAAACGAGCAGTACTTC. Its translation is CASSLERENTNEQYF.

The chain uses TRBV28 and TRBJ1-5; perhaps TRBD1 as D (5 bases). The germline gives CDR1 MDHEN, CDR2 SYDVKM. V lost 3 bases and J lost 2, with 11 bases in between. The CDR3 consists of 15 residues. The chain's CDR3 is CASSFPGIGNQPQHF. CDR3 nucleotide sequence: TGTGCCAGCAGTTTTCCAGGGATAGGCAATCAGCCCCAGCATTTT.

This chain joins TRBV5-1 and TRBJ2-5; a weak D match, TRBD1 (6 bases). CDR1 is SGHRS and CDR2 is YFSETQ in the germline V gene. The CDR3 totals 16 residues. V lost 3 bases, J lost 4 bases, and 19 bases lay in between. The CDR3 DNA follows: TGCGCCAGCAGCTCCACAGGGTCCCCCCTACTAGAGACCCAGTACTTC. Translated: CASSSTGSPLLETQYF.

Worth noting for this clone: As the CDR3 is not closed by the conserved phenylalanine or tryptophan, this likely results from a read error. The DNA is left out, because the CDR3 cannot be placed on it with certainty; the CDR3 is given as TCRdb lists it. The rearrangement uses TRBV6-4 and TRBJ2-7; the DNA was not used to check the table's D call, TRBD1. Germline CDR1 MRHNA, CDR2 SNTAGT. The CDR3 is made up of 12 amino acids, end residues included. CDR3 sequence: CASSAHRGRLSG.

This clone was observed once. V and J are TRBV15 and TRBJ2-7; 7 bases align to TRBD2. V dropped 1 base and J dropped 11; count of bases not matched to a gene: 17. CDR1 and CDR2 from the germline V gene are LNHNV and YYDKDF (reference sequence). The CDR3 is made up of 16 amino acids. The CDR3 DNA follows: TGTGCCACCAGCAGAGGAGGTTACGGGGAGCGGGATCTTAAGTACTTC. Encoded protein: CATSRGGYGERDLKYF.

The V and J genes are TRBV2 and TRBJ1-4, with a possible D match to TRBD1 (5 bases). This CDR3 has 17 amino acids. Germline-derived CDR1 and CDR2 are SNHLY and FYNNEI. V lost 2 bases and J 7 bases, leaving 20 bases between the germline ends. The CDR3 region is CASSERRGRSRGEKLFF. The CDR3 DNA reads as TGTGCCAGCAGTGAAAGGCGGGGCCGATCGAGGGGTGAAAAACTGTTTTTT.

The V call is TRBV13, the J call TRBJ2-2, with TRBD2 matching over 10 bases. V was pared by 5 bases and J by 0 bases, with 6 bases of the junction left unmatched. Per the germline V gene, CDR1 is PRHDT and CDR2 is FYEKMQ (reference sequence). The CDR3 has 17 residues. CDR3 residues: CASSQGLARANTGELFF. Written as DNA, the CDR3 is TGTGCCAGCAGCCAGGGACTAGCGCGAGCGAACACCGGGGAGCTGTTTTTT.

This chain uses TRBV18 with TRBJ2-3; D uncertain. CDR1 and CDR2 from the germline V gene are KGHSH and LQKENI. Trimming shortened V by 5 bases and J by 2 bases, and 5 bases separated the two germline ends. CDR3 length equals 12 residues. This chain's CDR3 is CASSSYTDTQYF. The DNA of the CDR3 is TGTGCCAGCTCATCCTACACAGATACGCAGTATTTT. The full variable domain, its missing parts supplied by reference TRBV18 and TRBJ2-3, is NAGVMQNPRHLVRRRGQEARLRCSPMKGHSHVYWYRQLPEEGLKFMVYLQKENIIDESGMPKERFSAEFPKEGPSILRIQQVVRGDSAAYFCASSSYTDTQYFGPGTRLTVL.

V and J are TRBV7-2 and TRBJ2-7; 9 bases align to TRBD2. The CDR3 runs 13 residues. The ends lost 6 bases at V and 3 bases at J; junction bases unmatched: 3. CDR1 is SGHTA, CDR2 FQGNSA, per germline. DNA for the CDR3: TGTGCCAGCAGGATTAGCGGGAGCTACGAGCAGTACTTC. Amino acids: CASRISGSYEQYF.

CDR3 sequence: CASSDRKTGLTGELFF. CDR3 sequence (DNA): TGTGCCAGCAGCGACAGAAAAACAGGGTTAACCGGGGAGCTGTTTTTT. The chain employs TRBV11-3 and TRBJ2-2, with D possibly TRBD1 on 6 matching bases. This CDR3 contains 16 residues. Trimming cost V 5 bases and J 5 bases, with 18 bases left between them. Germline CDR1 and CDR2: SGHNT and YENEEA.